A selection of T cell receptor beta chains follows, all from one sample in a study of patients with pleural tuberculosis. TCRdb itself ran the reads through MiXCR, one entry per CDR3 protein. The table shows approximately 50,000 distinct CDR3 sequences, with less than 8% occurring only once. The receptors derive from a human donor with pleural tuberculosis. The CDR3 runs from the conserved cysteine through the conserved F or W. The D gene is left open where the match is weak. Size tells how often a clone was seen (once, few, many) or the class of an expanded clone, and some rows leave it out.

V	J	D	size	DNA	CDR3
TRBV3-1	TRBJ1-3	TRBD1	many	TGTGCCAGCAGCCAACAGGGGGCTTTTGGAAACACCATATATTTT	CASSQQGAFGNTIYF
TRBV29-1	TRBJ1-1	NA	few	TGCAGCGTTGAAGATGGAGGGATGAGGAACACTGAAGCTTTCTTT	CSVEDGGMRNTEAFF
TRBV29-1	TRBJ2-5	NA	few	TGCAGCGTTAGTACCGATCAAGAGACCCAGTACTTC	CSVSTDQETQYF
TRBV6-1	TRBJ1-5	NA	many	TGTGCCAGCAGGCCTTTTCGTGGCAATCAGCCCCAGCATTTT	CASRPFRGNQPQHF
TRBV5-1	TRBJ2-1	NA	NA	TGCGCCAGCAGCTCACTCGCGGGAACCTACAATGAGCAGTTCTTC	CASSSLAGTYNEQFF
TRBV18	TRBJ1-1	NA	many	TGTGCCAGCTCACCACTGGTCCAGGCAGAAGCTTTCTTT	CASSPLVQAEAFF
TRBV13	TRBJ1-1	NA	many	TGTGCCAGCAGCTTCAAGGGTGTTGGAAGGGACACTGAAGCTTTCTTT	CASSFKGVGRDTEAFF
TRBV28	TRBJ1-1	TRBD1	many	TGTGCCAGCAGTCCCCGGGACAGGAGATCGCCGTTCTTT	CASSPRDRRSPFF
TRBV28	TRBJ2-7	TRBD1	many	TGTGCCAGCAGACGTCGGACAGGGACCTCCTACGAGCAGTACTTC	CASRRRTGTSYEQYF
TRBV27	TRBJ2-5	NA	many	TGTGCCAGCAGTTTAGGGACTTGGGAGACCCAGTACTTC	CASSLGTWETQYF
TRBV11-2	TRBJ2-5	NA	NA	TGTGCCAGCAGCTTAGATCTGGTAACAGGGTTTTCGACCCAGTACTTC	CASSLDLVTGFSTQYF
TRBV27	TRBJ2-7	TRBD2	few	TGTGTCAGCAGTCGGGGGGGAAGGTCCTACGAGCAGTACTTC	CVSSRGGRSYEQYF
TRBV5-4	TRBJ2-5	TRBD1	many	TGTGCCAGCAGTTTGGCCGGGACAGGGGTCGTCAGAGAGACCCAGTACTTC	CASSLAGTGVVRETQYF
TRBV19	TRBJ1-1	NA	many	TGTGCCAGTAGTCCCGTACTCGGAGGTGAAGCTTTCTTT	CASSPVLGGEAFF
TRBV28	TRBJ1-1	NA	many	TGCGTTGCAGGGGTGAACACTGAAGCTTTCTTT	CVAGVNTEAFF
TRBV2	TRBJ2-3	NA	many	TGTGCCAGCAGTGGCCCAGCCGCCCTGGGTACGCAGTATTTT	CASSGPAALGTQYF
TRBV29-1	TRBJ2-2	NA	many	TGCAGCGTTGACCGACGGAGTCCCACCGGGGAGCTGTTTTTT	CSVDRRSPTGELFF
TRBV6-2/TRBV6-3	TRBJ2-1	NA	many	TGTGCCAGCAGCCCGGTAATGATTGGGCAGTTCTTC	CASSPVMIGQFF
TRBV2	TRBJ1-1	NA	many	TGTGCCAGCGCCCCAGAGACTGAAGCTTTCTTT	CASAPETEAFF
TRBV4-1	TRBJ1-1	NA	many	TGCGCCAGCAGCCAAGTTTCAGCGAGGGGCACTGAAGCTTTCTTT	CASSQVSARGTEAFF
TRBV2	TRBJ1-1	NA	many	TGTGCCAGCACCGAAGACAGTCTCTACACTGAAGCTTTCTTT	CASTEDSLYTEAFF
TRBV29-1	TRBJ1-2	NA	many	TGCAGCGTTGAAGTTTTAGGGGGCTACACCTTC	CSVEVLGGYTF